What follows is one TCR beta chain and its context. Its antigen is currently unknown. Additional DNA sequences in this sample encode the identical CDR3. Treatment noted: around 19 received Ad26.COV2.S at low or high dose, single or two shots; about 5 received placebo; per-sample allocation not given. Sampling happened 63 days after the first vaccine or placebo injection. Cohort 1b enrolled adults aged 18-55 years in Boston. Immunization relied on an Ad26 vector, which expressed Wuhan-strain SARS-CoV-2 spike. Assay used: immunoSEQ multiplex PCR; TCRdb lists only in-frame clones, some missing. This sample has hundreds of thousands of clones; 89% occur once, and the top ten carry around 1.5%. Trimming removed 6 bases from V and 4 bases from J; junction bases left unmatched: 4. CDR3 length equals 14 residues. Germline V CDR1 and CDR2: MNHEY, SVGAGI. This entry is derived from a study of Ad26.COV2.S vaccination and SARS-CoV-2 variants. Study information: The study gave Ad26.COV2.S intramuscularly, once or twice 56 days apart. The study's findings and limits: From the TCR breadth and depth analyses, total T cell responses may have been underestimated.

The chain couples TRBV6-5 to TRBJ2-7; TRBD1 matches 12 bases. The receptor was isolated from a person between 18 and 65 years old who received the Ad26.COV2.S COVID-19 vaccine or a placebo. The sample here was peripheral blood, taken in a trial of Ad26.COV2.S vaccine versus placebo. The CDR3 nucleotides read TGTGCCAGCAGGGGGACAGGGGGCCTGTACGAGCAGTACTTC. Protein product: CASRGTGGLYEQYF.